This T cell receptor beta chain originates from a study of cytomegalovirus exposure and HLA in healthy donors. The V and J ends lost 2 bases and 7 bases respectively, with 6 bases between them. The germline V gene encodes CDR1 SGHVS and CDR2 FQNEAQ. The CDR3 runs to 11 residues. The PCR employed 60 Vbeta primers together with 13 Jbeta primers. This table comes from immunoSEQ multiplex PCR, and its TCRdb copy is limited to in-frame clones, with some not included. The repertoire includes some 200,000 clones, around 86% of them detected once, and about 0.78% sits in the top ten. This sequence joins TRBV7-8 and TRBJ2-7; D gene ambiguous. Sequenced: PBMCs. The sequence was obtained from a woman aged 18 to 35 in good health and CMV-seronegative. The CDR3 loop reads CASSLNPEQYF. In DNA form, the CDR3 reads TGTGCCAGCAGCTTAAATCCGGAGCAGTACTTC.